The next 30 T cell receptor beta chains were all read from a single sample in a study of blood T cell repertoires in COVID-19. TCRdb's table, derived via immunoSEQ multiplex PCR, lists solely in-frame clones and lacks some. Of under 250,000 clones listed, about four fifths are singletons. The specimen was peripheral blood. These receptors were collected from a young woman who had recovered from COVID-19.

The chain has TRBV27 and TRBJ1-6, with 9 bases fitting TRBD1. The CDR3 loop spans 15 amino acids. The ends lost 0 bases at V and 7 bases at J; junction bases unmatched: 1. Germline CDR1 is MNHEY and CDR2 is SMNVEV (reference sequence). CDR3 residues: CASSLSDRGNSPLHF. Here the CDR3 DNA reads TGTGCCAGCAGTTTATCGGACAGGGGAAATTCACCCCTCCACTTT.

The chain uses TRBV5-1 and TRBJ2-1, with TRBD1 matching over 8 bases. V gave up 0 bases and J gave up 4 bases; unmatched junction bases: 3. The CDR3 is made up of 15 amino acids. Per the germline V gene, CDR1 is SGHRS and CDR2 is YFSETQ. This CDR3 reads CASSLEGQEYNEQFF. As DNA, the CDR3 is TGCGCCAGCAGCTTGGAGGGACAGGAATACAATGAGCAGTTCTTC. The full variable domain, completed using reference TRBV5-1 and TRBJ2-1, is KAGVTQTPRYLIKTRGQQVTLSCSPISGHRSVSWYQQTPGQGLQFLFEYFSETQRNKGNFPGRFSGRQFSNSRSEMNVSTLELGDSALYLCASSLEGQEYNEQFFGPGTRLTVL.

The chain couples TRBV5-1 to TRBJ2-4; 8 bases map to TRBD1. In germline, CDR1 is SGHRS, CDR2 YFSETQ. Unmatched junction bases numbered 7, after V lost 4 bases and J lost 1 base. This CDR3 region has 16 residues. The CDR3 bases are TGCGCCAGCAGCCCCAACAGGGGGTCGGCCAAAAACATTCAGTACTTC. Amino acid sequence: CASSPNRGSAKNIQYF.

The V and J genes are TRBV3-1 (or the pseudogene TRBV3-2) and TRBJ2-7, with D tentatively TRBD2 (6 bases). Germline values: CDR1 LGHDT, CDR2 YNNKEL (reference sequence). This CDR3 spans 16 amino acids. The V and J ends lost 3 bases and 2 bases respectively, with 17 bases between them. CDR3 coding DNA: TGTGCCAGCAGCCAGGAGTCCGGGACTTTTACCTACGAGCAGTACTTC. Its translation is CASSQESGTFTYEQYF.

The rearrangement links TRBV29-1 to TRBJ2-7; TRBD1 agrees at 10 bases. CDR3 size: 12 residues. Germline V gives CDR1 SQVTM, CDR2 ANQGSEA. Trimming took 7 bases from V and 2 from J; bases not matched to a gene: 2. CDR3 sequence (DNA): TGCAGCGGTGGACAGGGGGCCTACGAGCAGTACTTC. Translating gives CSGGQGAYEQYF.

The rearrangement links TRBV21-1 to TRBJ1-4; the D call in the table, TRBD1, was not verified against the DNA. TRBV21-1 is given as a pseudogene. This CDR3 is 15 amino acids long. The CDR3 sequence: CAKDTTGKGNEKLFF. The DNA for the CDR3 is TGTGCCAAAGACACGACAGGGAAGGGTAATGAAAAACTGTTTTTT.

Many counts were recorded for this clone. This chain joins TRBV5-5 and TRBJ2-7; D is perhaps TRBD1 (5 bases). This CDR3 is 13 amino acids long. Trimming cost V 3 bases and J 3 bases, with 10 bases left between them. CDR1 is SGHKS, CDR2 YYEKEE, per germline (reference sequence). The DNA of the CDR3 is TGTGCCAGCAGCTCATATGGACACTACGAGCAGTACTTC. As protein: CASSSYGHYEQYF.

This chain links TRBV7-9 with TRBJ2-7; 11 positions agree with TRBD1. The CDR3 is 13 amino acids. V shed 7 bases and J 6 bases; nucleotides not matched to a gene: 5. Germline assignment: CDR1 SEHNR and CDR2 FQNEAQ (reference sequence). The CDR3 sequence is CASTGQGAGEQYF. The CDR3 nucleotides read TGTGCCAGCACAGGACAGGGGGCTGGCGAGCAGTACTTC.

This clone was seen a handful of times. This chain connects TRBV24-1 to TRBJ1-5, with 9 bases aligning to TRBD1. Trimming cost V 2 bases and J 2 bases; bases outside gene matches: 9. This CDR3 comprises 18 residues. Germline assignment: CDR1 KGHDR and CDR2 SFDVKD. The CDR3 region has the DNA TGTGCCACCAGTGATTCTACAGGGGGCGCGCCCGGCAATCAGCCCCAGCATTTT. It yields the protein CATSDSTGGAPGNQPQHF.

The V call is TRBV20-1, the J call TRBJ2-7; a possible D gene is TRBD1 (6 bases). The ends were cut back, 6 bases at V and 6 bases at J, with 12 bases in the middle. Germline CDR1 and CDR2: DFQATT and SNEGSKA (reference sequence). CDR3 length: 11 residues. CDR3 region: CSAPGQLEQYF. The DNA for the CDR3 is TGCAGTGCCCCAGGACAGCTCGAGCAGTACTTC.

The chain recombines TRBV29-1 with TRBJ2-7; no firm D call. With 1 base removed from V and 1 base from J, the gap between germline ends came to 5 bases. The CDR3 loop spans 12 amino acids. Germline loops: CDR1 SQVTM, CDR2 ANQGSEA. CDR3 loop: CSVEARSYEQYF. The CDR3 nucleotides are TGCAGCGTTGAAGCCCGGTCCTACGAGCAGTACTTC.

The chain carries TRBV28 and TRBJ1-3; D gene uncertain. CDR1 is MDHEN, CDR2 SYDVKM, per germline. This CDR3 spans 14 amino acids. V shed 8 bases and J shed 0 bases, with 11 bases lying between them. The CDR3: CASEPNFSGNTIYF. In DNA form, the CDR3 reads TGTGCCAGCGAGCCAAACTTCTCTGGAAACACCATATATTTT.

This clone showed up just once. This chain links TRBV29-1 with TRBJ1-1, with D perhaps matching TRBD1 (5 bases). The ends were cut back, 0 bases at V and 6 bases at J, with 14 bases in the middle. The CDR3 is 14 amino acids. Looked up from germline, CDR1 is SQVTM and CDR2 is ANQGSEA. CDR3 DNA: TGCAGCGTTGAAGATGGGGCTCCTGTCGCTGAAGCTTTCTTT. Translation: CSVEDGAPVAEAFF.

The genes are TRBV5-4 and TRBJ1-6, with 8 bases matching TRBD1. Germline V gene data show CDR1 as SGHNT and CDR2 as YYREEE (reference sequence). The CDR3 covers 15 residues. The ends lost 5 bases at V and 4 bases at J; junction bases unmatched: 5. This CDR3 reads CASRGTGNYNSPLHF. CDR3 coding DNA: TGTGCCAGCAGGGGGACAGGCAATTATAATTCACCCCTCCACTTT.

The CDR3 loop is CASSLTREGSGELFF. The CDR3 coding sequence is TGTGCCAGCAGCTTAACCAGGGAGGGGTCCGGGGAGCTGTTTTTT. The chain uses TRBV7-3 and TRBJ2-2, with 7 bases fitting TRBD2. The CDR3 is made up of 15 amino acids. Germline lookup yields CDR1 SGHTA and CDR2 FQGTGA. The J segment lost 6 bases and the V segment lost 0 bases, leaving 4 bases of the junction unmatched.

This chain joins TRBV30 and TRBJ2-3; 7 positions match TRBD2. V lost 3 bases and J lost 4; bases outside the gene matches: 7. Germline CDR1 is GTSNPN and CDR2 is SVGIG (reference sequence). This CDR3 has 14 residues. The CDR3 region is CAWRPRGGSDTQYF. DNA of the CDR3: TGTGCCTGGAGACCTCGGGGAGGGTCAGATACGCAGTATTTT. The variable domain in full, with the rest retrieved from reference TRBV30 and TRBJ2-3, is SQTIHQWPATLVQPVGSPLSLECTVEGTSNPNLYWYRQAAGRGLQLLFYSVGIGQISSEVPQNLSASRPQDRQFILSSKKLLLSDSGFYLCAWRPRGGSDTQYFGPGTRLTVL.

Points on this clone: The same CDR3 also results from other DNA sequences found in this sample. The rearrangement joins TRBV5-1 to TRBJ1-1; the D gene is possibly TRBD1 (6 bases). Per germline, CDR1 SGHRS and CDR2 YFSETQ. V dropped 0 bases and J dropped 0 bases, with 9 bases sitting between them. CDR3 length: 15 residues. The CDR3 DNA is TGCGCCAGCAGCTTGGTGCAGGGGCTGAACACTGAAGCTTTCTTT. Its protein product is CASSLVQGLNTEAFF.

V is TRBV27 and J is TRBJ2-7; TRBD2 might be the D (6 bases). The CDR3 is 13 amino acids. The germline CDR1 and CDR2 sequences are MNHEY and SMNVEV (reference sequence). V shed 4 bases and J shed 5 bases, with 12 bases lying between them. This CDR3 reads CASSWLAMHEQYF. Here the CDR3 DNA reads TGTGCCAGCAGTTGGCTAGCGATGCACGAGCAGTACTTC.

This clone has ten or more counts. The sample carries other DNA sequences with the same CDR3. In nucleotides, the CDR3 is TGTGCCAGCAGCTCCACAGGGGACTATGGCTACACCTTC. Amino acids: CASSSTGDYGYTF. This chain links TRBV28 with TRBJ1-2; 7 bases are a match to TRBD1. The germline V gene has CDR1 MDHEN and CDR2 SYDVKM. The CDR3 totals 13 residues. With 6 bases clipped from V and 3 bases from J, the junction kept 4 bases outside the gene matches.

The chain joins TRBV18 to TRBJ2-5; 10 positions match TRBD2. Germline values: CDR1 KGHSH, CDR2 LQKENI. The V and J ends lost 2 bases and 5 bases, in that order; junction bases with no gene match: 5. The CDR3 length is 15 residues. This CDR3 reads CASSPTTSGMETQYF. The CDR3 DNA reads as TGTGCCAGCTCACCAACCACTAGCGGGATGGAGACCCAGTACTTC.

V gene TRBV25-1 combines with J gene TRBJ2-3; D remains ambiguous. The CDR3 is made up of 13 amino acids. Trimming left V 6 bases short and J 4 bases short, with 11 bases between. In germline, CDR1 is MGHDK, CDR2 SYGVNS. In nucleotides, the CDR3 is TGTGCCAGCAGGCGTCGATCACCAGATACGCAGTATTTT. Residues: CASRRRSPDTQYF.

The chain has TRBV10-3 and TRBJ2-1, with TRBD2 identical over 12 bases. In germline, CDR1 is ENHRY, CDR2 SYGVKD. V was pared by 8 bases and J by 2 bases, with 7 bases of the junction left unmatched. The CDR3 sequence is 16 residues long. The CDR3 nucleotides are TGTGCCATCCATGATGGACTAGCGGGACCCTACAATGAGCAGTTCTTC. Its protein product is CAIHDGLAGPYNEQFF.

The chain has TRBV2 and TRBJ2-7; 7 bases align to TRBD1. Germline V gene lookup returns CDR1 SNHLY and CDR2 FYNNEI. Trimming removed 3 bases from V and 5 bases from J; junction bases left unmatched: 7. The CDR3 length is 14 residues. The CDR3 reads CASSDTGDFDEQYF. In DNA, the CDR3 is TGTGCCAGCAGTGATACAGGGGATTTCGACGAGCAGTACTTC.

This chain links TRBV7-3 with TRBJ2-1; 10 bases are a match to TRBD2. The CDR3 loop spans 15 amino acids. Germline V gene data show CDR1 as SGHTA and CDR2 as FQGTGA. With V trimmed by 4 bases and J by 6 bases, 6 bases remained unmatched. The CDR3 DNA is TGTGCCAGCAGCTATAGCGGGAGGAGGGGCAATGAGCAGTTCTTC. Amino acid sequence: CASSYSGRRGNEQFF.

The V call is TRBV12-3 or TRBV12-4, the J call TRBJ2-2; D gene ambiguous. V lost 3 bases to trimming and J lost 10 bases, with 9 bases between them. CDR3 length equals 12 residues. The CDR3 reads CASSLSRAELFF. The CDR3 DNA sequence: TGTGCCAGCAGTTTGTCGCGCGCGGAGCTGTTTTTT.

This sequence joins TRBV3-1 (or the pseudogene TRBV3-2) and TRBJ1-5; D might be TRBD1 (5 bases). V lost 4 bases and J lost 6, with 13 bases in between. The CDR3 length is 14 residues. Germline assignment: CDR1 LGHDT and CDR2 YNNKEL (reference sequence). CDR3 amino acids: CASSRTGRAQPQHF. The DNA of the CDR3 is TGTGCCAGCAGCCGAACAGGAAGGGCTCAGCCCCAGCATTTT.

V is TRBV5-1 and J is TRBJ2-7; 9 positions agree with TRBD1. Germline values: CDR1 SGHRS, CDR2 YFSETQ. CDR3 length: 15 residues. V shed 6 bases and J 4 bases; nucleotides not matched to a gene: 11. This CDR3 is CASTRAGTGSYEQYF. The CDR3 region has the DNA TGCGCCAGCACCCGTGCCGGGACAGGGTCGTACGAGCAGTACTTC.

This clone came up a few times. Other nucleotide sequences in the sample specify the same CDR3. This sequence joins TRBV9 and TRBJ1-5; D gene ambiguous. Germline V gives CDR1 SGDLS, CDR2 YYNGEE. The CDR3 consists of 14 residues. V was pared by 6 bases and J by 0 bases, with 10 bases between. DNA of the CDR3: TGTGCCAGCACGAGAGGTGATAGCAATCAGCCCCAGCATTTT. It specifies CASTRGDSNQPQHF.

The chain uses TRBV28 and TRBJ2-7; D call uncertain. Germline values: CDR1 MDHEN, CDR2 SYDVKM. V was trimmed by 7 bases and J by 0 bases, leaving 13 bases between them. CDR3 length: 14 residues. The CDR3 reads CASTTSRSSYEQYF. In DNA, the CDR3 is TGTGCCAGCACCACCTCCAGGTCCTCCTACGAGCAGTACTTC.

This CDR3 reads CAWGGAEGQYF. The DNA for the CDR3 is TGTGCCTGGGGGGGTGCGGAGGGGCAGTACTTC. The chain recombines TRBV30 with TRBJ2-7; D is possibly TRBD2 (6 bases). Looked up from germline, CDR1 is GTSNPN and CDR2 is SVGIG (reference sequence). The CDR3 loop spans 11 amino acids. Trimming removed 5 bases from V and 9 bases from J, with 14 bases in between.